This record covers a single T cell receptor beta chain. Produced via immunoSEQ multiplex PCR; TCRdb's table is partial and in-frame only. The sample lists some 250,000 clones; 80% to 90% were seen once. Categorization into cohorts depended on clinical history that participants reported. Recovered status in Cohort 3 required two negative PCRs, clearance, or symptom resolution. The CDR3 covers 17 residues. CDR1 MNHEY and CDR2 SMNVEV come from the germline V gene (reference sequence). Trimming cost V 2 bases and J 4 bases; bases outside gene matches: 11. The sample belongs to a study of blood T cell repertoires in COVID-19. Across the study: Material from acute and convalescent COVID-19 was sourced from the United States, Italy and Spain.

The chain combines TRBV27 with TRBJ1-2; 9 bases are shared with TRBD1. The sequenced sample was PBMCs or T cells enriched from blood (not recorded which). This TCR was sampled from a woman aged 45-65 years who had recovered from COVID-19. This CDR3 reads CASSLGTGYGLSYGYTF. The CDR3 coding sequence is TGTGCCAGCAGTTTAGGGACAGGGTATGGGTTGAGCTATGGCTACACCTTC.